Sequencing of this T cell receptor beta chain was carried out in a study of STAT5B mutations in CD4+ large granular lymphocyte leukemia. Only in-frame clones appear in the TCRdb table, and some are missing; sequencing was by immunoSEQ multiplex PCR. The profile covers tens of thousands of clones, with approximately 84% appearing a single time and around 0.37% taken by the ten largest. The CDR3 spans 14 residues. Germline loops: CDR1 SGHNT, CDR2 YYREEE (reference sequence). J gave up 7 bases and V 4 bases, and 6 bases lay outside the gene matches. The chain carries TRBV5-4 and TRBJ2-3; 10 positions agree with TRBD2. The sequence was collected from a human donor in good health. What was sequenced was CD4+ T cells from blood buffy coats. The chain's CDR3 is CASSPSGSANTQYF. The DNA of the CDR3 is TGTGCCAGCAGCCCTAGCGGGAGTGCAAATACGCAGTATTTT. Supplemented by reference TRBV5-4 and TRBJ2-3, the full variable domain reads ETGVTQSPTHLIKTRGQQVTLRCSSQSGHNTVSWYQQALGQGPQFIFQYYREEENGRGNFPPRFSGLQFPNYSSELNVNALELDDSALYLCASSPSGSANTQYFGPGTRLTVL.